The 8 T cell receptor beta chains presented below share a single source sample, sequenced in a study of identifying expanded T cells in peripheral blood. Produced via immunoSEQ multiplex PCR; TCRdb's table is partial and in-frame only. Found here are under 150,000 clones, roughly 82% of them singletons; the top ten hold around 3.3%. Sequenced: blood. The receptors stem from a person aged 18-70 years in good health.

The rearrangement joins TRBV4-3 to TRBJ2-7; 10 nucleotides line up with TRBD1. In germline, CDR1 is LGHNA, CDR2 YSLEER. V shed 4 bases, J shed 5 bases, and the junction held 2 bases outside the gene matches. The CDR3 runs to 13 residues. CDR3: CASSPGQGNEQYF. The CDR3, as DNA: TGCGCCAGCAGCCCGGGACAGGGGAACGAGCAGTACTTC.

The gene calls are TRBV6-6 and TRBJ2-7, with a possible D match to TRBD2 (6 bases). The CDR3 length is 12 residues. Between the trimmed V and J ends, which lost 7 bases and 3 bases, there was a span of 10 bases. In germline, CDR1 is MNHNY, CDR2 SVGAGI (reference sequence). CDR3 sequence reads: CASNGGFYEQYF. CDR3 DNA sequence: TGTGCCAGCAATGGGGGGTTCTACGAGCAGTACTTC.

The chain is built from TRBV15 and TRBJ2-6, with D possibly TRBD1 on 9 matching bases. Germline CDR1 is LNHNV and CDR2 is YYDKDF (reference sequence). V was cut by 2 bases and J by 2 bases, with 16 bases left in between. This CDR3 contains 18 residues. The CDR3 DNA sequence: TGTGCCACCAGCAGATCGACAGGGGGACTAGCTGGGGCCAACGTCCTGACTTTC. Amino acid sequence: CATSRSTGGLAGANVLTF.

Here the CDR3 DNA reads TGTGCCAGCGGTCTTTTAGCCAAAAACATTCAGTACTTC. This encodes CASGLLAKNIQYF. V usage is TRBV6-6 and J usage is TRBJ2-4, with D unclear. V was shortened by 8 bases and J by 0 bases, with 8 bases between the two germline ends. CDR1 MNHNY and CDR2 SVGAGI come from the germline V gene (reference sequence). The CDR3 sequence is 13 residues long.

The chain has TRBV30 and TRBJ1-2; no reliable D call. There are 13 residues in the CDR3. CDR1 is GTSNPN and CDR2 is SVGIG in the germline V gene (reference sequence). Trimming removed 0 bases from V and 2 bases from J, with 7 bases in between. CDR3 residues: CAWSVLMNYGYTF. As DNA, the CDR3 is TGTGCCTGGAGTGTTTTGATGAACTATGGCTACACCTTC.

This sequence joins TRBV19 and TRBJ1-6; D may be TRBD1 (6 bases). The germline gives CDR1 LNHDA, CDR2 SQIVND (reference sequence). V lost 10 bases, J lost 2 bases, and 21 bases lay in between. The CDR3 consists of 17 residues. The CDR3 DNA reads TGTGCCACCTCCCTCGGGGGGCCCGCAGCCTATAATTCACCCCTCCACTTT. It codes for CATSLGGPAAYNSPLHF.

This clone appeared once. The chain links TRBV29-1 to TRBJ2-3, with TRBD1 matching over 8 bases. Looked up from germline, CDR1 is SQVTM and CDR2 is ANQGSEA. Unmatched junction bases numbered 4, after V lost 6 bases and J lost 2 bases. The CDR3 length is 13 residues. The CDR3: CSVGTGHTDTQYF. DNA for the CDR3: TGCAGCGTCGGGACAGGACACACAGATACGCAGTATTTT.

This chain joins TRBV11-3 and TRBJ1-6; 8 positions agree with TRBD1. The CDR3 totals 15 residues. V shed 4 bases and J 6 bases; nucleotides not matched to a gene: 5. CDR1 is SGHNT and CDR2 is YENEEA in the germline V gene. DNA for the CDR3: TGTGCCAGCAGCTCCAGGACAGGGTCTAATTCACCCCTCCACTTT. This gives the protein CASSSRTGSNSPLHF. Based on the CDR3 plus reference TRBV11-3 and TRBJ1-6, the full variable domain is EAGVVQSPRYKIIEKKQPVAFWCNPISGHNTLYWYLQNLGQGPELLIRYENEEAVDDSQLPKDRFSAERLKGVDSTLKIQPAELGDSAVYLCASSSRTGSNSPLHFGNGTRLTVT.